This TCR beta chain was found in a study of circulating and synovial CD4+ cells in juvenile arthritis. Study-wide results and limits: CPL versus bulk CD4 samples: T cell genome counts differed by at least an order of magnitude. Measured synovium overlap likely understates the true shared repertoire.

TCRdb's copy holds only in-frame clones and misses some; the assay was immunoSEQ multiplex PCR. The sample yields about 33,000 clones, more than 90% seen once. About this clone: The antigen is undetermined.

The CDR3 is 13 residues long. V was trimmed by 4 bases and J by 12 bases, leaving 17 bases between them. Germline CDR1 is SGHRS and CDR2 is YFSETQ. Sequencing was performed on CD4+ T cells from blood. This TCR was sampled from a human donor with juvenile idiopathic arthritis. V and J are TRBV5-1 and TRBJ2-1; D possibly corresponds to TRBD2 (5 bases). CDR3 sequence reads: CASSQQGGYRQFF. In nucleotides, the CDR3 is TGCGCCAGCAGCCAACAAGGCGGGTACCGGCAGTTCTTC.